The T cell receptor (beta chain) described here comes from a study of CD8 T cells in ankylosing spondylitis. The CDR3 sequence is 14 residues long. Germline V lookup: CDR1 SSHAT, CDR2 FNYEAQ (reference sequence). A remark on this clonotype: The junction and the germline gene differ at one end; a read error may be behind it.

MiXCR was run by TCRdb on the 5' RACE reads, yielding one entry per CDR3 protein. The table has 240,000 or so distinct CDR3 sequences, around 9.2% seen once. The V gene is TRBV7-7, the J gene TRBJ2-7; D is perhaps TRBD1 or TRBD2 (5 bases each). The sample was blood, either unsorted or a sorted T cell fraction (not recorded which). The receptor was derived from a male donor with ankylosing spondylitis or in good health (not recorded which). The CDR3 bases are TGTGCTAGCAGCTTAGGGGACGGGTCCTACGAGCAGTACTTC. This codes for CASSLGDGSYEQYF.